One and the same sample provided the 25 T cell receptor beta chains below, sequenced in a study of T-cell memory formation after mild COVID-19. TCRdb recomputed calls from the 5' RACE reads with MiXCR, one row per CDR3 protein. Found here are around 440,000 distinct CDR3 sequences, around a sixth of them singletons; the top ten hold over 9%. Sequencing was performed on PBMCs or a T cell subset sorted from them (not recorded which). The receptors stem from an adult woman who had mild COVID-19 (a few samples of this study predate the infection). Cell type and time point are not known.

As regards this clonotype: Its ends do not fully match the called genes, so a read error is possible. The rearrangement uses TRBV7-9 and TRBJ1-4; 7 bases align to TRBD1. Germline assignment: CDR1 SEHNR and CDR2 FQNEAQ (reference sequence). The CDR3 length is 15 residues. In DNA form, the CDR3 reads TGTGACAGCAGCGCCGGGACAGTGGCGGCTGAAAAACTGTTTTTT. It specifies CDSSAGTVAAEKLFF. The whole variable domain, remainder taken from reference TRBV7-9 and TRBJ1-4, is DTGVSQNPRHKITKRGQNVTFRCDPISEHNRLYWYRQTLGQGPEFLTYFQNEAQLEKSRLLSDRFSAERPKGSFSTLEIQRTEQGDSAMYLCDSSAGTVAAEKLFFGSGTQLSVL.

This clonotype occurred many times. V and J are TRBV5-6 and TRBJ1-2; no reliable D call. The germline V and J ends were trimmed by 2 bases and 4 bases, with 12 bases remaining between them. The CDR3 sequence is 14 residues long. Germline V CDR1 and CDR2: SGHDT, YYEEEE. CDR3 DNA sequence: TGTGCCAGCAGCTTTTCCATGGCCAGCTATGGCTACACCTTC. Its protein product is CASSFSMASYGYTF.

This clonotype came up a few times. The gene calls are TRBV7-9 and TRBJ1-6; D is uncertain. V lost 3 bases and J lost 5, with 8 bases in between. The germline V gene has CDR1 SEHNR and CDR2 FQNEAQ (reference sequence). CDR3 length: 14 amino acids. CDR3 DNA: TGTGCCAGCAGCTTCACGAGCGATAATTCACCCCTCCACTTT. This gives the protein CASSFTSDNSPLHF. The full variable domain, completed using reference TRBV7-9 and TRBJ1-6, is DTGVSQNPRHKITKRGQNVTFRCDPISEHNRLYWYRQTLGQGPEFLTYFQNEAQLEKSRLLSDRFSAERPKGSFSTLEIQRTEQGDSAMYLCASSFTSDNSPLHFGNGTRLTVT.

The table lists this clonotype with a few counts. The J gene is TRBJ1-2, the V gene TRBV24-1; possibly TRBD1 for D (5 bases). The V and J ends lost 4 bases and 1 base respectively, with 15 bases between them. The CDR3 consists of 16 residues. From germline, CDR1 is KGHDR and CDR2 SFDVKD. The CDR3 DNA reads TGTGCCACCAGTGAGAATCAGGGACCCTATAACTATGGCTACACCTTC. This sequence encodes CATSENQGPYNYGYTF.

V gene TRBV5-4 combines with J gene TRBJ1-1; TRBD1 might be the D (5 bases). The CDR3 has 15 residues. CDR1 is SGHNT, CDR2 YYREEE, per germline (reference sequence). Deletions cut 1 base from V and 3 bases from J, with 13 bases between. DNA of the CDR3: TGTGCCAGCAGCTTGCCTCAGGGCATGTACACTGAAGCTTTCTTT. Its translation: CASSLPQGMYTEAFF.

The gene calls are TRBV4-2 and TRBJ2-7; D ambiguous. CDR3 length equals 14 residues. Germline assignment: CDR1 LGHNA and CDR2 YNFKEQ. The V gene lost 0 bases and the J gene lost 6 bases, with 12 bases spanning the gap. CDR3 amino acids: CASSQDQGNGEQYF. In DNA, the CDR3 is TGTGCCAGCAGCCAAGACCAAGGGAACGGCGAGCAGTACTTC.

The chain is built from TRBV7-7 and TRBJ2-1, with 9 bases lining up with TRBD1. The V and J ends lost 5 bases and 8 bases, in that order; junction bases with no gene match: 7. The CDR3 totals 14 residues. Germline CDR1 is SSHAT and CDR2 is FNYEAQ (reference sequence). The CDR3 sequence: CASSKGQGSHEQFF. The CDR3 DNA is TGTGCCAGCAGCAAGGGACAGGGTTCTCATGAGCAGTTCTTC.

The chain links TRBV25-1 to TRBJ2-4; a possible D gene is TRBD1 (5 bases). The V end was cut by 0 bases, the J end by 5 bases, with 14 bases between. Germline V CDR1 and CDR2: MGHDK, SYGVNS. The CDR3 sequence is 16 residues long. The CDR3 bases are TGTGCCAGCAGTGAATATAGTCAGGGAATGCAAAACATTCAGTACTTC. This gives the protein CASSEYSQGMQNIQYF.

This clonotype came up a few times. The DNA of the CDR3 is TGTGCCAGCAGCCAAGCTGGACTAGCGGGAGATTACAATGAGCAGTTCTTC. It translates to CASSQAGLAGDYNEQFF. The V gene is TRBV4-2, the J gene TRBJ2-1; 13 bases are shared with TRBD2. The CDR3 contains 17 residues. Trimming removed 1 base from V and 4 bases from J; junction bases left unmatched: 4. Germline V CDR1 and CDR2: LGHNA, YNFKEQ.

The chain employs TRBV15 and TRBJ1-2, with D unresolved. The V and J ends lost 0 bases and 2 bases respectively, with 13 bases between them. The CDR3 runs 16 residues. Germline CDR1 reads LNHNV; CDR2 reads YYDKDF (reference sequence). This chain's CDR3 is CATSREGQLLNYGYTF. The CDR3 bases are TGTGCCACCAGCAGAGAAGGGCAACTCCTGAACTATGGCTACACCTTC.

This clonotype appeared a single time. This chain connects TRBV27 to TRBJ2-7, with 8 bases fitting TRBD2. Looked up from germline, CDR1 is MNHEY and CDR2 is SMNVEV (reference sequence). After removal of 5 bases from V and 3 bases from J, the junction contained 9 bases not matched to a gene. The CDR3 totals 15 residues. The CDR3 here is CASSPSPGLGYEQYF. DNA of the CDR3: TGTGCCAGCAGTCCCTCCCCGGGACTAGGCTACGAGCAGTACTTC.

The rearrangement links TRBV12-3 or TRBV12-4 to TRBJ2-7; TRBD1 aligns across 8 bases. The trim removed 7 bases at V and 0 bases at J, leaving 5 bases unmatched. The CDR3 is 14 residues long. Here the CDR3 DNA reads TGTGCCAGCACCAACACAGGGGGCTCCTACGAGCAGTACTTC. This encodes CASTNTGGSYEQYF.

In its sample, this clonotype was seen a few times. The chain is built from TRBV7-8 and TRBJ2-3; D is ambiguous. CDR1 SGHVS and CDR2 FQNEAQ come from the germline V gene. This CDR3 is built from 16 residues. Trimming pared 5 bases from V and 1 base from J, leaving 16 bases between. CDR3 sequence: CASSPPVRIGTDTQYF. CDR3 bases: TGTGCCAGCAGCCCACCCGTTCGTATAGGCACAGATACGCAGTATTTT.

The V gene is TRBV12-3 or TRBV12-4, the J gene TRBJ2-7, with 11 bases lining up with TRBD1. The CDR3 has 15 residues. V lost 4 bases and J lost 4; bases outside the gene matches: 6. CDR3: CASSWTGGLLYEQYF. The DNA for the CDR3 is TGTGCCAGCAGTTGGACAGGGGGCCTTCTTTACGAGCAGTACTTC.

The CDR3 DNA reads as TGTGCCACTTCTGGGACGGGGATAGCTTTCTTT. This translates into CATSGTGIAFF. The chain uses TRBV15 and TRBJ1-1; D might be TRBD1 (5 bases). This CDR3 has 11 amino acids. Germline CDR1 LNHNV, CDR2 YYDKDF (reference sequence). V lost 9 bases and J 10 bases, leaving 15 bases between the germline ends.

Only a few counts were recorded for this clonotype. This sequence joins TRBV30 and TRBJ2-7, with a possible D match to TRBD2 (6 bases). V was clipped by 0 bases and J by 2 bases, with 17 bases between them. The CDR3 covers 16 residues. Looked up from germline, CDR1 is GTSNPN and CDR2 is SVGIG (reference sequence). The CDR3 DNA sequence: TGTGCCTGGAGTGTAATTGTTGCGGGGAACCCCTACGAGCAGTACTTC. Protein sequence: CAWSVIVAGNPYEQYF. The complete variable domain, with remaining parts taken from reference TRBV30 and TRBJ2-7, reads SQTIHQWPATLVQPVGSPLSLECTVEGTSNPNLYWYRQAAGRGLQLLFYSVGIGQISSEVPQNLSASRPQDRQFILSSKKLLLSDSGFYLCAWSVIVAGNPYEQYFGPGTRLTVT.

This chain joins TRBV11-2 and TRBJ2-1, with D perhaps TRBD2 (5 bases). V lost 8 bases, J lost 8 bases, and 10 bases lay in between. The CDR3 runs 11 residues. Germline V gene sequence: CDR1 SGHAT, CDR2 FQNNGV. This chain's CDR3 is CASGGADEQFF. As DNA, the CDR3 is TGTGCCAGCGGAGGTGCGGATGAGCAGTTCTTC.

This clonotype was recorded a few times. The chain joins TRBV6-5 to TRBJ2-3; D is possibly TRBD1 or TRBD2 (6 bases each). V was pared by 8 bases and J by 2 bases, with 17 bases between. The CDR3 consists of 15 residues. Germline V gene lookup returns CDR1 MNHEY and CDR2 SVGAGI. The CDR3: CASANSGAFTDTQYF. CDR3 nucleotides: TGTGCCAGCGCGAATTCGGGGGCGTTCACAGATACGCAGTATTTT.

This rearrangement joins TRBV4-3 to TRBJ2-1; TRBD1 is a possible D gene (5 bases). Germline V gene data show CDR1 as LGHNA and CDR2 as YSLEER. The CDR3 runs to 15 residues. V was shortened by 2 bases and J by 7 bases, with 15 bases between the two germline ends. The CDR3 sequence is CASSQIGARRNEQFF. The CDR3 coding sequence is TGCGCCAGCAGCCAAATTGGGGCTCGGAGAAATGAGCAGTTCTTC.

The rearrangement uses TRBV7-8 and TRBJ2-4; 9 bases align to TRBD1. The CDR3 sequence is 14 residues long. Trimming cost V 4 bases and J 8 bases; bases outside gene matches: 6. Germline V CDR1 and CDR2: SGHVS, FQNEAQ. The CDR3 DNA sequence: TGTGCCAGCAGCTCCGGGACAGGGAGGTACATTCAGTACTTC. Protein product: CASSSGTGRYIQYF. Combining the CDR3 with reference TRBV7-8 and TRBJ2-4 gives the whole variable domain GAGVSQSPRYKVAKRGQDVALRCDPISGHVSLFWYQQALGQGPEFLTYFQNEAQLDKSGLPSDRFFAERPEGSVSTLKIQRTQQEDSAVYLCASSSGTGRYIQYFGAGTRLSVL.

This clonotype came up many times. This sequence joins TRBV5-4 and TRBJ2-7, with TRBD1 matching 10 bases. This CDR3 is 16 amino acids long. Germline assignment: CDR1 SGHNT and CDR2 YYREEE (reference sequence). V shed 0 bases, J shed 5 bases, and the junction held 8 bases outside the gene matches. The CDR3 nucleotides are TGTGCCAGCAGCTTGGCCGGTATCGGACAGGGGGACGAGCAGTACTTC. It translates to CASSLAGIGQGDEQYF.

The chain carries TRBV25-1 and TRBJ2-3; 9 nucleotides agree with TRBD2. The CDR3 loop spans 15 amino acids. Trimming at V came to 4 bases and at J to 7 bases, leaving 9 bases not matched to a gene. CDR1 is MGHDK, CDR2 SYGVNS, per germline. The CDR3 DNA follows: TGTGCCAGCAGTGCCAACGCGGGGGGGATAAATACGCAGTATTTT. It yields the protein CASSANAGGINTQYF.

This clonotype has only a few counts. The chain's CDR3 is CSAPDRGRGGNQPQHF. The DNA for the CDR3 is TGCAGTGCCCCAGACAGGGGGCGTGGAGGCAATCAGCCCCAGCATTTT. V usage is TRBV20-1 and J usage is TRBJ1-5; 10 bases line up with TRBD1. Trimming cost V 6 bases and J 2 bases; bases outside gene matches: 10. CDR3 length: 16 residues. The germline V gene has CDR1 DFQATT and CDR2 SNEGSKA (reference sequence).

The genes are TRBV20-1 and TRBJ1-2; 7 positions agree with TRBD1. Germline values: CDR1 DFQATT, CDR2 SNEGSKA (reference sequence). J lost 5 bases, V lost 1 base, and 7 bases had no gene match. The CDR3 runs 14 residues. The CDR3 bases are TGCAGTGCTAGAGCGGCAGGGGGAACGTATGGCTACACCTTC. The encoded protein is CSARAAGGTYGYTF.

There are a few counts of this clonotype. Here the CDR3 reads CASTSGSGANVLTF. The CDR3 DNA reads as TGCGCCAGCACCAGCGGGTCTGGGGCCAACGTCCTGACTTTC. The chain uses TRBV5-1 and TRBJ2-6, with D tentatively TRBD2 (6 bases). From germline, CDR1 is SGHRS and CDR2 YFSETQ. The CDR3 loop spans 14 amino acids. V was trimmed by 6 bases and J by 1 base, leaving 8 bases between them.